This T cell receptor beta chain appears in the sequencing data of a study of cytomegalovirus exposure and HLA in healthy donors. At the level of the study: Sequencing of 150 million to 200 million T cells in an earlier analysis found 90 million to 120 million unique TCR beta sequences. Findings and limits, study-wide: Equally common other TCR beta chains were less clonally expanded than HLA-associated ones, a later analysis found.

In regard to this clone: The antigen remains unidentified.

Primers for the PCR totalled 60 Vbeta and 13 Jbeta. The repertoire was sequenced with immunoSEQ multiplex PCR; TCRdb's copy has only in-frame clones and lacks some. The data contain 200,000 or so clones, around 76% of them singletons. The germline V gene encodes CDR1 MNHNS and CDR2 SASEGT. The ends were cut back, 10 bases at V and 10 bases at J, with 14 bases in the middle. CDR3 length: 11 amino acids. The clonotype was recovered from a man aged 18 to 29 in good health and CMV-seronegative. The J gene is TRBJ2-1, the V gene TRBV6-1; D is ambiguous. Sequences were obtained from PBMCs. The CDR3: CAIPMGVEQFF. DNA of the CDR3: TGTGCCATCCCTATGGGCGTCGAGCAGTTCTTC.